Sequencing of this T cell receptor (beta chain) was carried out in a study of early T cells in non-severe SARS-CoV-2 infection. Study information: The authors sequenced bulk RNA from unsorted whole blood, leaving chains unpaired.

The study, taken as a whole, reports: The study's VDJdb matching favored anti-spike CD8 responses and missed private and CD4 specificities.

Per germline, CDR1 LGHDT and CDR2 YNNKEL (reference sequence). The length of the CDR3 is 14 residues. The V gene end was trimmed by 4 bases and the J gene end by 5 bases; junction bases not matched to a gene: 6. The TCR library protocol attached unique molecular identifiers to the individual cDNA molecules. Each CDR3 protein is one row after TCRdb ran MiXCR on the 5' RACE reads. Counted here are about 110,000 distinct CDR3 sequences, roughly 12% occurring once; the ten biggest clones make up less than 3.5%. This clonotype was counted ten times or more. The target antigen is unknown. This TCR came from an adult who was a healthcare worker with PCR-confirmed SARS-CoV-2 infection or an uninfected control (not recorded which). The V and J genes are TRBV3-1 and TRBJ1-2; 8 positions match TRBD1. The sequencing input was whole blood. The CDR3: CASSLRTGSYGYTF. In DNA, the CDR3 is TGTGCCAGCAGCCTGAGGACAGGGTCATATGGCTACACCTTC. The full variable domain, rest sourced from reference TRBV3-1 and TRBJ1-2, is DTAVSQTPKYLVTQMGNDKSIKCEQNLGHDTMYWYKQDSKKFLKIMFSYNNKELIINETVPNRFSPKSPDKAHLNLHINSLELGDSAVYFCASSLRTGSYGYTFGSGTRLTVV.